The clone carrying this T cell receptor beta chain was detected only once. This sample stems from a study of Ad26.COV2.S vaccination and SARS-CoV-2 variants. Assay used: immunoSEQ multiplex PCR; TCRdb lists only in-frame clones, some missing. The table records hundreds of thousands of clones, about 83% of them present only once. The germline V and J ends were trimmed by 1 base and 4 bases, with 5 bases remaining between them. The CDR3 runs to 13 residues. CDR1 and CDR2 (germline): SGHTA, FQGNSA. The treatment here: roughly 18 received Ad26.COV2.S at low or high dose, single or two shots; a few received placebo; per-sample allocation not given. Each sample was drawn 63 days after the first injection (of vaccine or placebo).

This TCR came from a person aged 18-65 years who received the Ad26.COV2.S COVID-19 vaccine or a placebo. This specimen was peripheral blood, taken in a trial of Ad26.COV2.S vaccine versus placebo. The chain has TRBV7-2 and TRBJ1-5; no clear D. CDR3 nucleotides: TGTGCCAGCAGCTTAGAGTGGAATCAGCCCCAGCATTTT. Its protein is CASSLEWNQPQHF.